This TCR beta chain was sequenced in a study of a mutant IDH1 vaccine in newly diagnosed glioma. Assay: immunoSEQ multiplex PCR; the TCRdb copy retains only in-frame clones and omits some. The table has about 36,000 clones, 75% to 85% seen once; the top ten hold roughly 9.1%. The germline V gene encodes CDR1 SGHAT and CDR2 FQNNGV. Trimming pared 5 bases from V and 8 bases from J, leaving 12 bases between. This CDR3 has 12 residues. The time point here: baseline, week 1 (first vaccination visit). Treatment reported: pre-vaccination baseline after standard-of-care therapy. Sequencing was performed on PBMCs, taken from a glioma patient treated with radiotherapy, temozolomide or both. The rearrangement links TRBV11-2 to TRBJ1-2; D gene uncertain. This receptor was taken from a middle-aged man with glioma. Some clones in this sample may be carry-over from other donors' samples. DNA of the CDR3: TGTGCCAGCAGCCCCCAATTGGGCGGCTACACCTTC. This gives the protein CASSPQLGGYTF.